This TCR beta chain was recovered during a study of blood T cell repertoires in COVID-19. Study details: T cells, B-cell-depleted T cells, or PBMCs provided the cDNA or gDNA that served as material.

Germline CDR1 SGHNT, CDR2 YENEEA. The CDR3 runs to 14 residues. The V end lost 5 bases, the J end lost 0 bases, and 7 bases lay between the germline ends. Original methodology: From reference gene primer amplification, estimates of nucleated cell counts were derived. Assay: immunoSEQ multiplex PCR; the TCRdb copy retains only in-frame clones and omits some. Clonal size and the V and J genes are those of that table, whereas D and trimming came from the DNA. The table has about 280,000 clones, approximately 85% seen once; the top ten hold roughly 9.6%. This chain joins TRBV11-3 and TRBJ2-2, with D perhaps TRBD2 (6 bases). The receptor's source is a woman in her 70s with acute or convalescent COVID-19. The specimen was peripheral blood. The CDR3 nucleotides are TGTGCCAGCAGCCGGGGGACGAACACCGGGGAGCTGTTTTTT. Encoded protein: CASSRGTNTGELFF.